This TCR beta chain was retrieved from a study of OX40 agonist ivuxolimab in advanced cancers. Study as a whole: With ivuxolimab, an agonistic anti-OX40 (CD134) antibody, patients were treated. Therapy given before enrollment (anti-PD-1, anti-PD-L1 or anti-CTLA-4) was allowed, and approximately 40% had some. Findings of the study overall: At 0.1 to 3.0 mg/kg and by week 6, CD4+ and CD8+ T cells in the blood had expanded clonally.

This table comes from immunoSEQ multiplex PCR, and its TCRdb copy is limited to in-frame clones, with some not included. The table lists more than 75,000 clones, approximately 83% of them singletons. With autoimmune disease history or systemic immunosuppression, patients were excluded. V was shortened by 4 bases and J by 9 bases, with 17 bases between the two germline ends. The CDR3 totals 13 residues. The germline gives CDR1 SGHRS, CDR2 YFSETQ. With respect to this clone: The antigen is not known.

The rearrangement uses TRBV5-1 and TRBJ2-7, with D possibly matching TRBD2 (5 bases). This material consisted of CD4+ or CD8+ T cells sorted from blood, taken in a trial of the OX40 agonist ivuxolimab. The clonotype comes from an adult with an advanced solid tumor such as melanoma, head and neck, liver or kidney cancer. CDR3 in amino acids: CASSLEAAAAQYF. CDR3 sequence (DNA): TGCGCCAGCAGCCTGGAGGCCGCTGCAGCGCAGTACTTC.